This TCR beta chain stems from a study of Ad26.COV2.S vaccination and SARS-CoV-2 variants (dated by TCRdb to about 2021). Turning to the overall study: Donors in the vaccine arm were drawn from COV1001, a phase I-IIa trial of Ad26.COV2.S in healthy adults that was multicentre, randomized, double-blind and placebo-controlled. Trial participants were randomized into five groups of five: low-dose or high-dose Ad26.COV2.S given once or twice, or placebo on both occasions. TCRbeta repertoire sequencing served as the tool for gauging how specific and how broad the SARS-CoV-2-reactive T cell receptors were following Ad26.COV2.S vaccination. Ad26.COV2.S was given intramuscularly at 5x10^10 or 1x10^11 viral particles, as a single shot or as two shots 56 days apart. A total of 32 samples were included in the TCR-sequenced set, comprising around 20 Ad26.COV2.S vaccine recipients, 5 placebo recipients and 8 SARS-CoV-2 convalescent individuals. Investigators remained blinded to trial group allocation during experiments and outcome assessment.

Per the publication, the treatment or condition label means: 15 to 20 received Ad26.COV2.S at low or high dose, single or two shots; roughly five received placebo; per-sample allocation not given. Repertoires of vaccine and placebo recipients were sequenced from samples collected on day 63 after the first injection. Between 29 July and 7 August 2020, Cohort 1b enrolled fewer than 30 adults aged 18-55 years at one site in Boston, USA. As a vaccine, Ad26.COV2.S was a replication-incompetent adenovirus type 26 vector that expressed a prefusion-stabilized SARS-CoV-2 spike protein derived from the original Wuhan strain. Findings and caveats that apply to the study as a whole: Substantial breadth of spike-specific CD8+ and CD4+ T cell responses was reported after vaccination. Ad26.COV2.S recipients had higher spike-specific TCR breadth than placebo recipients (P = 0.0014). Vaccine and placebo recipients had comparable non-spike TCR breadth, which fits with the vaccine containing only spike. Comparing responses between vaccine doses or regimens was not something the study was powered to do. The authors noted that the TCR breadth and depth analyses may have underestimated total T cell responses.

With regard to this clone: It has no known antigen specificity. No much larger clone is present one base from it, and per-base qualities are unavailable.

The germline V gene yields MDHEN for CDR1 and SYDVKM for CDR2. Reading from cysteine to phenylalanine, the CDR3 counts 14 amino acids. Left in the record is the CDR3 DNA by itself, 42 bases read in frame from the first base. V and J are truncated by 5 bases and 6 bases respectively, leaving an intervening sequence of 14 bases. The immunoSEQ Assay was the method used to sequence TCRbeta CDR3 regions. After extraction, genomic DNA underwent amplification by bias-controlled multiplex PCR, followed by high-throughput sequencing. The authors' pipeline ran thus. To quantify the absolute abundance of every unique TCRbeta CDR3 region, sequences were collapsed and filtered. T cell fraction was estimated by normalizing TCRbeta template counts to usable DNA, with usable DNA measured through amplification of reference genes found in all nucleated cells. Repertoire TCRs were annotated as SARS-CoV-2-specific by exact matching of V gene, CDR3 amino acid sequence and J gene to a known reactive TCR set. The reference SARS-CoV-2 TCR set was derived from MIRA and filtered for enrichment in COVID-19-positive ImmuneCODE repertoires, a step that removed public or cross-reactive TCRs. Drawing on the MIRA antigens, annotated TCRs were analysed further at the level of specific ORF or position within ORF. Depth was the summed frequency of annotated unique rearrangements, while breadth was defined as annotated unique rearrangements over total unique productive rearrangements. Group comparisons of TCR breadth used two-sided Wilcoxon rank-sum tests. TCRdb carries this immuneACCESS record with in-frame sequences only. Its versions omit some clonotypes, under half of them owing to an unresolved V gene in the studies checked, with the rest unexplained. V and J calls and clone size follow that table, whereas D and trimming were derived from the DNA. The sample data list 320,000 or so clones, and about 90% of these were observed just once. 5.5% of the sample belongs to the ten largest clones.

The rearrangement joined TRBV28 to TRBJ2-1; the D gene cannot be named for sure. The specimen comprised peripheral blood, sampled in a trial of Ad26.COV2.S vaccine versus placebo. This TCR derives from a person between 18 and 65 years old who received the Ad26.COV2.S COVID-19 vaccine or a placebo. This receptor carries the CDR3 CASSPRAPLNEQFF. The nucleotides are TGTGCCAGCAGTCCCCGGGCACCTCTCAATGAGCAGTTCTTC.